The TCR beta chain under discussion was sequenced for a study of identical twins. V shed 2 bases and J shed 7 bases, with 12 bases lying between them. CDR1 and CDR2 (germline): SGHVS, FQNEAQ. The CDR3 extends over 14 amino acids. Broader study findings: There were fewer insertions in abundant cord blood beta clonotypes, but memory repertoires showed no such pattern. Twin pairs' shared out-of-frame alpha sequences were enriched in low generation probability.

A universal primer site arose from template switching, and cDNA bore unique molecular identifiers. MiXCR was run by TCRdb on the 5' RACE reads, yielding one entry per CDR3 protein. The profile shows 150,000 or so distinct CDR3 sequences, 3% to 4.5% of them singletons. In this sample, this clonotype turned up many times. Its target is unknown. This clonotype was sampled from a man aged 18 to 35 in good health. The source material was memory T cells sorted from blood. The gene calls are TRBV7-8 and TRBJ2-1; unclear D gene. CDR3 residues: CASSLSEAGNEQFF. CDR3 coding DNA: TGTGCCAGCAGCTTAAGTGAGGCCGGGAATGAGCAGTTCTTC.